This T cell receptor (beta chain) was documented in a study of shared clonotypes between healthy human individuals (dated by TCRdb to about 2020). About the study as a whole: A couple of women and a few men aged 18 to 49 years were included in the cohort. For each donor, three plates each were used for CD4 naive and CD4 memory, two plates were used for CD8 naive, and one plate was used for CD8 memory. To estimate repertoire size and how much clonotype sharing occurs between individuals, the study deeply sequenced the blood TCR repertoires of 5 or 6 healthy adults. To increase sequencing depth and limit assay-specific biases, different laboratories used diverse techniques to prepare libraries and sequence TCR repertoires. Per donor, leukapheresis produced somewhere between about 0.94 and 9.5 billion PBMCs. Results the study describes overall, beyond this receptor: The genetic and exposure-history diversity represented was limited by the small number of donors. Estimated clonotype richness was generally larger for naive than for memory subsets. Sharing across four donors was observed for around 5% of naive CD4, about 4% of naive CD8, roughly 2.4% of memory CD4, and roughly 0.4% of memory CD8 clonotypes. Even with the large sequencing depth, rarefaction of the sorted-subset datasets indicated that sequencing was incomplete. Based on pairwise subsampling, the degree of clonotype sharing among donors was expected to be affected by sequencing depth. Sampling was restricted to blood, and TCR repertoires in tissues likely differ from the TCR repertoires found in blood. Compared with non-shared clonotypes, clonotypes shared by all four sorted-subset donors had higher generation probabilities.

Comments on this clone: Its antigen remains undetermined. Per-base qualities were not stored, and no clone one base away is much larger.

Healthy HIV-negative adults with no recently reported acute infections or vaccinations were included as donors. Only Caucasian adults living in Nashville, Tennessee, USA were represented among the donors. Magnetic negative selection was used to enrich CD4+ T cells, after which naive cells were positively selected on CD45RA and the negative fraction became the memory subset. Blood was obtained by leukapheresis, after which PBMCs were separated by Ficoll-Histopaque density gradient centrifugation and cryopreserved in liquid nitrogen vapor phase. Analytical flow cytometry was used to check the purity and quantity of every magnetically sorted T cell population. From each sorted fraction, genomic DNA was isolated and quantified by UV absorbance on a Nanodrop 2000c. TCR CDR3 regions were amplified from genomic DNA by multiplex PCR using the deep immunoSEQ assay. Extracted genomic DNA from each cell subset was distributed evenly across all wells of several immunoSEQ 96-well plates, and each plate was treated as a replicate. Each replicate PCR for sorted subsets received about 180 ng genomic DNA, equal to 28,000 or so T cell genomes. The purified libraries were quantified using a Qubit 3.0 fluorometer, sized with a Bioanalyzer 2100, and then quantified again using the KAPA Library Quantification kit. Each immunoSEQ 96-well plate was sequenced on its own single-read 150-cycle Illumina NextSeq 550 flow cell. As for the authors' bioinformatics: Because the immunoSEQ output held only junctional sequences and lacked quality scores, the filtering could not match the filtering applied to full-length reads. To assign V/J genes and CDR3, sequences were annotated using PyIR, a Python wrapper for IgBLAST v1.9, with IMGT germline references. Any read was removed if the V/J assignment was weak (E-value above 1e-6), the CDR3 was missing, or the read contained stop codons, out-of-frame junctions, or ambiguous translated residues. A V3J clonotype was defined by an identical inferred V gene, J gene, and CDR3 amino acid sequence. To compute the percentage overlap between repertoires, the number of shared unique clonotypes was divided by the size of the smaller repertoire. Three approaches were used to assess repertoire richness: RTK rarefaction, the Chao1 estimator, and Recon v2.1 estimates of unobserved clonotypes. Generation probabilities were computed with OLGA for all TCRbeta clonotypes obtained by the gDNA method from several donors. TCRdb limited this immuneACCESS table to in-frame rearrangements with V and J called. A share of clones is missing; checked studies link under half to unresolved V genes, and the rest is unexplained. That table supplies the V and J calls and clone size; D and trimming were determined from the DNA. Here the sample has more than 2,000,000 clones; approximately 93% occur a single time. The top ten hold approximately 0.4% of the sample.

V is shortened by 4 bases, J by 6 bases, and the region joining them spans 14 bases. CDR1 is given as SGHAT and CDR2 as FQNNGV, both from the germline V gene. The CDR3 runs 14 residues from the cysteine to the phenylalanine. Only the CDR3 DNA is retained, 42 bases long and in frame from the first base. Sequences were obtained from naive CD4+ T cells from PBMCs. The sample's cell subset or site, from its label and the paper: CD45RA+ positively selected. The receptor was isolated from a man aged 18 to 35 in good health. Some clones in this sample may be carry-over from other donors' samples. The chain is assembled from TRBV11-2 and TRBJ2-3; the D call could be TRBD1 or TRBD2, with each sharing 5 bases. DNA sequence: TGTGCCAGCAGCTCCTCGGCAGGGAGTGATACGCAGTATTTT. The encoded protein is CASSSSAGSDTQYF.